This record looks at one TCR beta chain sequence and its context. The library protocol tagged individual cDNA molecules with unique molecular identifiers. TCRdb reprocessed the 5' RACE reads with MiXCR, giving one entry per CDR3 protein. The data contain approximately 62,000 distinct CDR3 sequences, approximately 13% of them singletons. This sample stems from a study of early T cells in non-severe SARS-CoV-2 infection. CDR1 is KGHSH, CDR2 LQKENI, per germline. This CDR3 comprises 15 residues. The junction had 3 bases not matched to a gene; V was cut back by 3 bases and J by 1 base. This TCR was sampled from an adult who was a healthcare worker with PCR-confirmed SARS-CoV-2 infection or an uninfected control (not recorded which). This chain links TRBV18 with TRBJ2-5; 9 bases are shared with TRBD2. The sequenced sample was whole blood. Here the CDR3 reads CASSPSSGVQETQYF. The CDR3 DNA reads as TGTGCCAGCTCACCTTCTAGCGGGGTCCAAGAGACCCAGTACTTC.